The 18 T cell receptor beta chains below were found in one sample sequenced in a study of T cells expressing NK-cell markers (dated by TCRdb to about 2020). The protocol used for the library was 5' RACE. Instrument used: Illumina HiSeq 2000. One entry per CDR3 protein sequence results from the TCRdb reprocessing of the reads, with DNA left out. This sample's table lists about 160,000 distinct CDR3 sequences. The ten largest clones capture 20% to 25% of the sample. The sequencing input was blood T cells: a sorted CD56 or NKG2C T cell subset, CD4+ or CD8+ T cells, or bulk PBMC T cells (not recorded which). These TCRs come from a man aged 18 to 69 in good health.

The V call is TRBV2, the J call TRBJ1-1. Germline V gives CDR1 SNHLY, CDR2 FYNNEI. The CDR3 has 16 residues. CDR3 region: CASSEARAYMNTEAFF.

The chain joins TRBV2 to TRBJ2-3; the D call from TCRdb, TRBD1, cannot be confirmed without DNA. The germline gives CDR1 SNHLY, CDR2 FYNNEI. The CDR3 length is 15 residues. The chain's CDR3 is CASSEGGVDTDTQYF.

The chain couples TRBV7-9 to TRBJ2-1; TCRdb's assignment of TRBD1 cannot be checked, as there is no DNA. Germline CDR1 and CDR2: SEHNR and FQNEAQ (reference sequence). This CDR3 is 15 amino acids long. The CDR3: CASSSDKHSYNEQFF.

V is TRBV6-2 or TRBV6-3 and J is TRBJ1-2. This CDR3 is built from 12 residues. The germline V gene encodes CDR1 MNHEY and CDR2 SVGEGT. CDR3: CASSKWYYGYTF.

The rearrangement uses TRBV12-3 or TRBV12-4 and TRBJ2-3; TCRdb returns TRBD1, unconfirmable since there is no DNA. This CDR3 contains 14 residues. CDR3 amino acids: CASSRDVSTDTQYF.

J is TRBJ2-1 and V is TRBV12-3 or TRBV12-4. The CDR3 consists of 14 residues. This CDR3 reads CASSFTSSYNEQFF.

V is TRBV5-5 and J is TRBJ2-3; TCRdb gives TRBD1 as the D gene, but with no DNA this cannot be confirmed. This CDR3 comprises 15 residues. Germline values: CDR1 SGHKS, CDR2 YYEKEE (reference sequence). Here the CDR3 reads CASSFDRAFTDTQYF.

The rearrangement uses TRBV2 and TRBJ1-2; lacking DNA, the TRBD1 call made by TCRdb goes unchecked. Germline CDR1 reads SNHLY; CDR2 reads FYNNEI. CDR3 length: 16 residues. The chain's CDR3 is CASSEDEGARSYGYTF. Using reference TRBV2 and TRBJ1-2 for the parts outside the CDR3, the full variable domain is EPEVTQTPSHQVTQMGQEVILRCVPISNHLYFYWYRQILGQKVEFLVSFYNNEISEKSEIFDDQFSVERPDGSNFTLKIRSTKLEDSAMYFCASSEDEGARSYGYTFGSGTRLTVV.

The V call is TRBV6-5, the J call TRBJ2-4. The CDR3 spans 15 residues. Germline V CDR1 and CDR2: MNHEY, SVGAGI. The CDR3 sequence is CASSYSAENKNIQYF.

This chain uses TRBV3-1 with TRBJ2-2. This CDR3 has 18 amino acids. Germline V gene sequence: CDR1 LGHDT, CDR2 YNNKEL (reference sequence). CDR3 region: CASSQDFAWFGNTGELFF.

This chain links TRBV20-1 with TRBJ1-4; TCRdb outputs TRBD1, but without DNA this stays unchecked. The CDR3 spans 18 residues. Looked up from germline, CDR1 is DFQATT and CDR2 is SNEGSKA (reference sequence). CDR3 region: CSAYAGDTLWATNEKLFF.

The genes are TRBV2 and TRBJ1-2; TCRdb lists TRBD1, though no DNA is available to test this call. The CDR3 has 15 amino acids. Germline V gives CDR1 SNHLY, CDR2 FYNNEI. The CDR3: CASSEPGGDTRGYTF.

V usage is TRBV6-5 and J usage is TRBJ2-2. Germline V gene lookup returns CDR1 MNHEY and CDR2 SVGAGI. The CDR3 is 15 amino acids. This chain's CDR3 is CASSYTTRNTGELFF.

The rearrangement joins TRBV3-1 to TRBJ1-1. CDR1 and CDR2 (germline): LGHDT, YNNKEL (reference sequence). The CDR3 contains 14 residues. CDR3 protein: CASSQVTVSTEAFF.

This chain uses TRBV14 with TRBJ2-7; TCRdb picks TRBD1, but there is no DNA to check that call. CDR3 length equals 15 residues. Germline V lookup: CDR1 SGHDN, CDR2 FVKESK. CDR3 protein: CASSPWDRRTYEQYF.

The V call is TRBV6-5, the J call TRBJ2-1; TCRdb names TRBD1, which stays unverified in the absence of DNA. Per the germline V gene, CDR1 is MNHEY and CDR2 is SVGAGI. This CDR3 has 17 residues. The CDR3 loop reads CASSYLGQPSSYNEQFF.

The chain has TRBV7-9 and TRBJ2-5; TCRdb's D call, TRBD2, is unchecked because there is no DNA. The CDR3 spans 13 residues. Germline V lookup: CDR1 SEHNR, CDR2 FQNEAQ (reference sequence). Here the CDR3 reads CASSPEGRGTQYF.

The CDR3: CASSLLGQGETQYF. The V and J genes are TRBV28 and TRBJ2-5; TCRdb gives TRBD1 as the D gene, but with no DNA this cannot be confirmed. This CDR3 contains 14 residues. Germline V gene data show CDR1 as MDHEN and CDR2 as SYDVKM.